Listed here are 5 T cell receptor beta chains from one sample, sequenced in a study of blood T cells in healthy people across ages. A J-beta primer mix and a sample-barcoded 5' primer were used in a second PCR of about 6 to 12 cycles. TCRdb fed the 5' RACE reads into MiXCR, producing one record per CDR3 protein. The sample yields about 1 million distinct CDR3 sequences, under 55% seen once. The sequenced sample consisted of blood. These receptors all stem from an older woman in good health.

This clonotype came up many times. The genes are TRBV20-1 and TRBJ1-5, with D possibly TRBD1 on 6 matching bases. In germline, CDR1 is DFQATT, CDR2 SNEGSKA (reference sequence). The CDR3 runs 15 residues. V was trimmed by 1 base and J by 3 bases, leaving 13 bases between them. This CDR3 reads CSARASQGFNQPQHF. The CDR3 nucleotides read TGCAGTGCTAGAGCGTCACAGGGATTCAATCAGCCCCAGCATTTT.

The chain recombines TRBV29-1 with TRBJ2-3; TRBD1 or TRBD2 may be the D gene (5 bases each). Germline CDR1 and CDR2: SQVTM and ANQGSEA. The CDR3 contains 16 residues. V was cut by 0 bases and J by 1 base, with 14 bases left in between. This chain's CDR3 is CSVEDMSRGGTDTQYF. The CDR3 nucleotides are TGCAGCGTTGAAGATATGTCGCGAGGGGGCACAGATACGCAGTATTTT.

Concerning this clonotype itself: The junction differs from germline at one of its ends, possibly a read error. The V and J genes are TRBV12-3 or TRBV12-4 and TRBJ2-2, with 10 bases matching TRBD2. The CDR3 consists of 18 residues. In DNA form, the CDR3 reads TGTGCCAGCAGTTCCTCTAGCGGGGGTCTTCATAACACCGGGGGGCTGTTTTTT. It yields the protein CASSSSSGGLHNTGGLFF.

The sample holds a few counts of this clonotype. The chain employs TRBV7-3 and TRBJ2-5, with TRBD1 matching 7 bases. The V and J ends lost 5 bases and 4 bases, in that order; junction bases with no gene match: 10. CDR3 length: 15 residues. Germline V gene sequence: CDR1 SGHTA, CDR2 FQGTGA. CDR3 amino acids: CASSTGVGKSETQYF. CDR3 DNA: TGTGCCAGCAGCACAGGGGTGGGGAAGTCAGAGACCCAGTACTTC.

The chain couples TRBV20-1 to TRBJ1-2; TRBD1 agrees at 9 bases. With V trimmed by 5 bases and J by 6 bases, 7 bases remained unmatched. The CDR3 length is 13 residues. Germline CDR1 is DFQATT and CDR2 is SNEGSKA (reference sequence). The CDR3 DNA reads as TGCAGTGCTCTTACAGGGGGCGCAAATGGCTACACCTTC. Translating it yields CSALTGGANGYTF.